The 19 T cell receptor beta chains listed next were all sequenced from one sample in a study of T cells in Graves' hyperthyroidism and ophthalmopathy. What was amplified from RNA transcripts were TCR beta CDR3 regions. The HTBI primer set served for first-round RT-PCR of the TCR CDR3. TCRdb re-derived calls from the multiplex PCR reads in MiXCR, one entry per CDR3 protein. The sample has approximately 610,000 distinct CDR3 sequences, about a sixth seen once. Input material: blood. All receptors come from a woman aged 18 to 35 with Graves' hyperthyroidism.

This clonotype was recorded at least ten times. The V call is TRBV20-1, the J call TRBJ2-3, with 10 positions matching TRBD2. Looked up from germline, CDR1 is DFQATT and CDR2 is SNEGSKA (reference sequence). The CDR3 runs to 15 residues. The ends lost 4 bases at V and 6 bases at J; junction bases unmatched: 10. CDR3 protein: CSAMGLATPADTQYF. The CDR3 DNA reads TGCAGTGCTATGGGACTAGCGACGCCTGCGGATACGCAGTATTTT.

Many counts were recorded for this clonotype. The V gene is TRBV7-3, the J gene TRBJ1-5; D remains ambiguous. V lost 7 bases and J lost 0, with 22 bases in between. There are 18 residues in the CDR3. Germline lookup yields CDR1 SGHTA and CDR2 FQGTGA. The CDR3 nucleotides are TGTGCCAGCACCCTTCGAGGTTGTGGGCGGTATAGCAATCAGCCCCAGCATTTT. Translation: CASTLRGCGRYSNQPQHF.

This rearrangement joins TRBV7-2 to TRBJ1-5, with D uncertain. V was cut by 3 bases and J by 0 bases, with 18 bases left in between. CDR3 length: 18 residues. Germline CDR1 reads SGHTA; CDR2 reads FQGNSA. The DNA of the CDR3 is TGTGCCAGCAGCTTCACCGGGATTCGCAACTATAGCAATCAGCCCCAGCATTTT. Residues: CASSFTGIRNYSNQPQHF.

This clonotype was observed many times. The chain couples TRBV5-6 to TRBJ1-5, with a possible D match to TRBD1 (5 bases). Trimming took 3 bases from V and 6 from J, leaving 10 bases between them. CDR3 length equals 13 residues. Looked up from germline, CDR1 is SGHDT and CDR2 is YYEEEE. This chain's CDR3 is CASSWGGRQPQHF. Here the CDR3 DNA reads TGTGCCAGCAGCTGGGGGGGACGTCAGCCCCAGCATTTT.

The sample holds a few counts of this clonotype. V gene TRBV19 combines with J gene TRBJ1-6, with 9 bases fitting TRBD1. Trimming removed 5 bases from V and 9 bases from J; junction bases left unmatched: 14. The CDR3 length is 17 residues. The germline V gene encodes CDR1 LNHDA and CDR2 SQIVND (reference sequence). CDR3 sequence reads: CASSSPPGTGFGSPLHF. The CDR3, as DNA: TGTGCCAGTAGTTCCCCTCCAGGGACAGGGTTTGGTTCACCCCTCCACTTT.

J is TRBJ1-5 and V is TRBV24-1, with a weak D call TRBD1 (6 bases). Trimming took off 6 bases at V and 7 bases at J, with 15 bases between the two ends. Germline CDR1 reads KGHDR; CDR2 reads SFDVKD. This CDR3 is built from 14 residues. CDR3 in amino acids: CATSPTGSGQPQHF. The CDR3 DNA follows: TGTGCCACCAGTCCTACAGGGTCGGGGCAGCCCCAGCATTTT.

The chain has TRBV5-1 and TRBJ1-1; possible D gene TRBD1, 6 bases. CDR1 and CDR2 from the germline V gene are SGHRS and YFSETQ. CDR3 length equals 13 residues. Trimming left V 2 bases short and J 8 bases short, with 13 bases between. The CDR3 region has the DNA TGCGCCAGCAGCTTAACAGGGCTCTACGAAGCTTTCTTT. Translated, it gives CASSLTGLYEAFF.

Comments on this clonotype: A clone one base away is much larger, so this may be a read error. The CDR3 coding sequence is TGTGCCAGGAGCGGCCCTCGGGACGTCTTAATGAGCTACACCTTC. This translates into CARSGPRDVLMSYTF. The rearrangement joins TRBV11-2 to TRBJ1-2, with D possibly TRBD1 on 5 matching bases. V gave up 9 bases and J gave up 9 bases, with 26 bases separating them. The CDR3 runs to 15 residues. Germline values: CDR1 SGHAT, CDR2 FQNNGV.

This clonotype was counted many times. V gene TRBV11-2 combines with J gene TRBJ1-2, with 7 positions matching TRBD1. This CDR3 is 15 amino acids long. V trimming: 2 bases; J trimming: 2 bases; junction bases outside the gene matches: 5. CDR1 and CDR2 from the germline V gene are SGHAT and FQNNGV. DNA of the CDR3: TGTGCCAGCAGCTTATCGACAGGGCTAAACTATGGCTACACCTTC. Amino acids: CASSLSTGLNYGYTF.

The table lists this clonotype with many counts. The DNA of the CDR3 is TGTGCCAGCAGATCGGACAGTGATACGCAGTATTTT. It yields the protein CASRSDSDTQYF. The V gene is TRBV7-8, the J gene TRBJ2-3, with D maybe TRBD1 (6 bases). This CDR3 comprises 12 residues. The germline V gene has CDR1 SGHVS and CDR2 FQNEAQ. The germline V and J ends were trimmed by 6 bases and 6 bases, with 10 bases remaining between them.

This clonotype appeared many times. The chain carries TRBV20-1 and TRBJ2-5; D ambiguous. This CDR3 comprises 15 residues. The ends were cut back, 0 bases at V and 5 bases at J, with 16 bases in the middle. Germline V lookup: CDR1 DFQATT, CDR2 SNEGSKA (reference sequence). The CDR3 loop reads CSARDIGSVRETQYF. The CDR3 coding sequence is TGCAGTGCTAGAGATATCGGGTCGGTCCGGGAGACCCAGTACTTC.

This clonotype showed up many times. The chain is built from TRBV7-2 and TRBJ2-3, with 9 nucleotides matching TRBD2. Germline lookup yields CDR1 SGHTA and CDR2 FQGNSA. The CDR3 is made up of 17 amino acids. V shed 3 bases and J 2 bases; nucleotides not matched to a gene: 9. The CDR3 here is CASSLRREGPNTDTQYF. CDR3 sequence (DNA): TGTGCCAGCAGCTTGAGGCGGGAGGGCCCTAACACAGATACGCAGTATTTT.

This rearrangement joins TRBV20-1 to TRBJ2-5, with 11 nucleotides matching TRBD2. There are 15 residues in the CDR3. V lost 7 bases to trimming and J lost 4 bases; unmatched junction nucleotides: 11. Germline CDR1 and CDR2: DFQATT and SNEGSKA (reference sequence). CDR3 region: CSGRNSGRASETQYF. CDR3 coding DNA: TGCAGTGGTAGGAATAGCGGGAGGGCCTCAGAGACCCAGTACTTC.

This clonotype was picked up many times. The gene calls are TRBV6-1 and TRBJ2-1; D is ambiguous. Germline V CDR1 and CDR2: MNHNS, SASEGT. V shed 1 base and J shed 1 base, with 8 bases lying between them. The CDR3 loop spans 15 amino acids. In DNA form, the CDR3 reads TGTGCCAGCAGTGAAGGTCCGACTTCCTACAATGAGCAGTTCTTC. Amino acid sequence: CASSEGPTSYNEQFF.

To note about this clonotype: A much larger clone sits a single nucleotide away, making a read error possible. The chain is built from TRBV6-2 or TRBV6-3 and TRBJ1-5, with a weak D call TRBD1 (5 bases). The CDR3 spans 14 residues. Germline V gene data show CDR1 as MNHEY and CDR2 as SVGEGT. The CDR3 DNA is TGTGCCAGCAATTACCCGGGGGATCTTAGGCCCCAGCATTTT. Protein product: CASNYPGDLRPQHF.

This clonotype was observed at least ten times. This sequence joins TRBV7-9 and TRBJ2-7; D is ambiguous. This CDR3 has 15 amino acids. CDR1 is SEHNR and CDR2 is FQNEAQ in the germline V gene (reference sequence). Trimming took off 2 bases at V and 7 bases at J, with 18 bases between the two ends. DNA of the CDR3: TGTGCCAGCAGCTTACTAGGGCAGCCCCTACGAGAGCAGTACTTC. Its translation is CASSLLGQPLREQYF.

The table lists this clonotype with many counts. The chain has TRBV3-1 and TRBJ2-1; weak D call: TRBD1 (6 bases). The V gene's germline CDR1 is LGHDT and CDR2 YNNKEL (reference sequence). The CDR3 is 16 residues long. The ends were cut back, 3 bases at V and 3 bases at J, with 15 bases in the middle. CDR3 coding DNA: TGTGCCAGCAGCCACCGCACCCCACAGGGCTACAATGAGCAGTTCTTC. Its translation: CASSHRTPQGYNEQFF.

This clonotype has a count of ten or more. CDR3 in amino acids: CSARGASGRRNEQFF. The CDR3 DNA sequence: TGCAGTGCTAGAGGGGCTAGCGGGAGAAGGAATGAGCAGTTCTTC. The genes are TRBV20-1 and TRBJ2-1; 10 bases are shared with TRBD2. Trimming removed 1 base from V and 7 bases from J; junction bases left unmatched: 7. This CDR3 spans 15 amino acids. Germline V gives CDR1 DFQATT, CDR2 SNEGSKA (reference sequence).

Many counts were recorded for this clonotype. The chain employs TRBV2 and TRBJ2-1; TRBD2 might be the D (5 bases). CDR3 size: 14 residues. V was cut by 8 bases and J by 1 base, with 12 bases left in between. CDR1 and CDR2 from the germline V gene are SNHLY and FYNNEI. Here the CDR3 DNA reads TGTGCCAGCGGTTCCACTAGGTCCTACAATGAGCAGTTCTTC. Translated: CASGSTRSYNEQFF.